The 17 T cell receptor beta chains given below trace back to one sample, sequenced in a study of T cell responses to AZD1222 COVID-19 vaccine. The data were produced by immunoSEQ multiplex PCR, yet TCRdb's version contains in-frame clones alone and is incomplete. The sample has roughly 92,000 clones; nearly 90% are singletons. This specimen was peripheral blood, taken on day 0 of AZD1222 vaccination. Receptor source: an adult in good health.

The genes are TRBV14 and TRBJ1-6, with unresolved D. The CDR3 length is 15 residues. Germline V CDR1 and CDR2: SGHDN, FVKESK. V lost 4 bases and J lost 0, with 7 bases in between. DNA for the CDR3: TGTGCCAGCAGCCCCCAGAGCTCCTATAATTCACCCCTCCACTTT. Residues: CASSPQSSYNSPLHF.

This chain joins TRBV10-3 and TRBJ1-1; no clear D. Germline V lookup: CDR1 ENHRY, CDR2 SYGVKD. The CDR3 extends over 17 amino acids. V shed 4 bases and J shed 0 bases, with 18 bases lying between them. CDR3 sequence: CAISVSLGLGVNTEAFF. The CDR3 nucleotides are TGTGCCATCAGTGTATCTTTAGGGCTTGGGGTGAACACTGAAGCTTTCTTT.

The CDR3 DNA reads as TGTGCCAGCAGCGTATTGGCGGGGGGTTACAATGAGCAGTTCTTC. Translated: CASSVLAGGYNEQFF. The chain has TRBV9 and TRBJ2-1, with 8 bases lining up with TRBD2. CDR1 SGDLS and CDR2 YYNGEE come from the germline V gene. Germline trimming cut 1 base from V and 4 bases from J; bases unmatched to any gene: 4. The CDR3 loop spans 15 amino acids.

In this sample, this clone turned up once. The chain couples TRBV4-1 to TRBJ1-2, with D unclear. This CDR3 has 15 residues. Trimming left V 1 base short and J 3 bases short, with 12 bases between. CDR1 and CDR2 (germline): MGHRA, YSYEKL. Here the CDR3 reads CASSQGSVADYGYTF. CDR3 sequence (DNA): TGCGCCAGCAGCCAAGGATCGGTCGCGGACTATGGCTACACCTTC.

In DNA form, the CDR3 reads TGTGCCAGCAGTGGCTCCGGACAGACCTTCAATGAGCAGTTCTTC. Encoded protein: CASSGSGQTFNEQFF. The chain combines TRBV6-2 or TRBV6-3 with TRBJ2-1, with a possible D match to TRBD1 (6 bases). Trimming removed 5 bases from V and 6 bases from J, with 17 bases in between. The CDR3 runs 15 residues. Germline CDR1 and CDR2: MNHEY and SVGEGT.

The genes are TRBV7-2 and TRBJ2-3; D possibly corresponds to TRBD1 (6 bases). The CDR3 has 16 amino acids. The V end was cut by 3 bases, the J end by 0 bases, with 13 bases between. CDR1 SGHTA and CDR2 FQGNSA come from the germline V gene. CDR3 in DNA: TGTGCCAGCAGCTTCGTGACAGGCGGTAGCACAGATACGCAGTATTTT. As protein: CASSFVTGGSTDTQYF. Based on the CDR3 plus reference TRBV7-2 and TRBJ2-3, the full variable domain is GAGVSQSPSNKVTEKGKDVELRCDPISGHTALYWYRQSLGQGLEFLIYFQGNSAPDKSGLPSDRFSAERTGGSVSTLTIQRTQQEDSAVYLCASSFVTGGSTDTQYFGPGTRLTVL.

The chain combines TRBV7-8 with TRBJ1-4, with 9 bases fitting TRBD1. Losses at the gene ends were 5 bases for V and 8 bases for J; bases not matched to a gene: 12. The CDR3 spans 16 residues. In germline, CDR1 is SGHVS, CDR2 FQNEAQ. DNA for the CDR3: TGTGCCAGCAGCCGAGATACAGGGGGCGTATTAGAAAAACTGTTTTTT. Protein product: CASSRDTGGVLEKLFF.

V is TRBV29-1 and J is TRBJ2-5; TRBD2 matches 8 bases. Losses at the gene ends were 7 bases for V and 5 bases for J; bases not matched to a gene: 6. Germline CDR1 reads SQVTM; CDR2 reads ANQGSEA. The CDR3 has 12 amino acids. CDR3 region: CSALPSGETQYF. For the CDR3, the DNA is TGCAGCGCCCTACCTAGCGGGGAGACCCAGTACTTC.

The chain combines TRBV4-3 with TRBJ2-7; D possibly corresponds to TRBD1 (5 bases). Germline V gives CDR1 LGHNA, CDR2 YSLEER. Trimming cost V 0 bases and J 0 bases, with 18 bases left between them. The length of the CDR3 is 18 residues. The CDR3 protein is CASSQDTIDSFRSYEQYF. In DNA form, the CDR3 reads TGCGCCAGCAGCCAAGATACTATTGACAGTTTTCGCTCCTACGAGCAGTACTTC.

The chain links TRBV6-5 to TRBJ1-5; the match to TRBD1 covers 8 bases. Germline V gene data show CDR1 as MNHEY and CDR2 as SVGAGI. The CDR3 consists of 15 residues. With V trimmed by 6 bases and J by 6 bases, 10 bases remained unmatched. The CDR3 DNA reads TGTGCCAGCAGACAACAGACAGGGGATCGTCAGCCCCAGCATTTT. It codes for CASRQQTGDRQPQHF.

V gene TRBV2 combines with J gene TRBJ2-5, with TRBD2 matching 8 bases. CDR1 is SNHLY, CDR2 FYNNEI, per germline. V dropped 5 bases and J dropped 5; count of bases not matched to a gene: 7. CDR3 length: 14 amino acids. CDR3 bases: TGTGCCAGCAGTATCACCGGGAGGGTGGAGACCCAGTACTTC. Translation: CASSITGRVETQYF. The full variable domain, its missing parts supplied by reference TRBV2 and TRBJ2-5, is EPEVTQTPSHQVTQMGQEVILRCVPISNHLYFYWYRQILGQKVEFLVSFYNNEISEKSEIFDDQFSVERPDGSNFTLKIRSTKLEDSAMYFCASSITGRVETQYFGPGTRLLVL.

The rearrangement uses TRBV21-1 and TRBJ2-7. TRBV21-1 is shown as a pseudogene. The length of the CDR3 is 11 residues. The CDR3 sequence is CASSKVYEQYF. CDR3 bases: TGTGCCAGCAGCAAAGTTTACGAGCAGTACTTC.

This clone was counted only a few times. As DNA, the CDR3 is TGTGCCATCAGTGCTGGGGGTAATTCACCCCTCCACTTT. Translated, it gives CAISAGGNSPLHF. This chain connects TRBV10-3 to TRBJ1-6; D possibly corresponds to TRBD1 (5 bases). This CDR3 comprises 13 residues. V was pared by 4 bases and J by 6 bases, with 7 bases between. Germline CDR1 and CDR2: ENHRY and SYGVKD.

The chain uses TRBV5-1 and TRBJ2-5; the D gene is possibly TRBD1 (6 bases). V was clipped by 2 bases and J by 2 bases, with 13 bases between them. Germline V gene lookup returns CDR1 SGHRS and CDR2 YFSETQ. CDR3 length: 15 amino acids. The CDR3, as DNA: TGCGCCAGCAGCTTACAGGGAGCGGCGCAAGAGACCCAGTACTTC. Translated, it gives CASSLQGAAQETQYF.

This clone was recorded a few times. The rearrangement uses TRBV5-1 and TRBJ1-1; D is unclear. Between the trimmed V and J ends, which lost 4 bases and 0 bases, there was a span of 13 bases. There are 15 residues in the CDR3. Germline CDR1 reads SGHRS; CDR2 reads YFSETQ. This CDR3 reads CASSGGVVMNTEAFF. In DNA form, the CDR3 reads TGCGCCAGCAGCGGCGGGGTAGTCATGAACACTGAAGCTTTCTTT.

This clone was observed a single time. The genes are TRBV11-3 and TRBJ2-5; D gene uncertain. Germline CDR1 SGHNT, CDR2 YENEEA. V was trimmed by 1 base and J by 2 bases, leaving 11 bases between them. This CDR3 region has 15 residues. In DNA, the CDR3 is TGTGCCAGCAGCTTAGGGGAACCTACACAAGAGACCCAGTACTTC. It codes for CASSLGEPTQETQYF.

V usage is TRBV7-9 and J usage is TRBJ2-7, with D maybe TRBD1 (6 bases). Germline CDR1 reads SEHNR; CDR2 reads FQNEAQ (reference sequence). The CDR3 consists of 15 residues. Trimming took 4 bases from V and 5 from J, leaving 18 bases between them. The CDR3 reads CASSSQGQGSDEQYF. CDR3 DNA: TGTGCCAGCAGCTCCCAGGGGCAGGGCAGCGACGAGCAGTACTTC.